This entry describes one TCR beta chain. Its antigen remains unidentified. The V and J ends lost 1 base and 4 bases, in that order; junction bases with no gene match: 1. The germline V gene has CDR1 SGHDT and CDR2 YYEEEE. The CDR3 totals 13 residues. The sample originates from a study of CD8+ T cells in alopecia areata. The study, taken as a whole, reports: Links between baseline CD8+ expansion and response need larger treated cohorts. Administration of tofacitinib significantly diminished scalp clonality and expanded CD8+ clones within the top 100. Persistence in scalp and blood during tofacitinib was observed for many expanded lesional clones. Higher clonality than in normal scalp was seen in lesional scalp, especially alopecia totalis/universalis.

Treatment specified: oral pan-JAK inhibitor, 5-10 mg twice daily. In each case, RNA was isolated and then reverse transcribed into cDNA as the sequencing template. TCRdb's table, derived via immunoSEQ multiplex PCR, lists solely in-frame clones and lacks some. The sample has fewer than 350,000 clones, roughly 60% seen once. The V gene is TRBV5-6, the J gene TRBJ2-5; 7 positions agree with TRBD1. The clonotype was recovered from a human donor with alopecia areata. The material was CD4+ T cells sorted from blood, obtained at week 24, from a patient treated with tofacitinib. The CDR3 loop is CASSLRGPETQYF. The CDR3 bases are TGTGCCAGCAGCTTGAGGGGGCCAGAGACCCAGTACTTC.